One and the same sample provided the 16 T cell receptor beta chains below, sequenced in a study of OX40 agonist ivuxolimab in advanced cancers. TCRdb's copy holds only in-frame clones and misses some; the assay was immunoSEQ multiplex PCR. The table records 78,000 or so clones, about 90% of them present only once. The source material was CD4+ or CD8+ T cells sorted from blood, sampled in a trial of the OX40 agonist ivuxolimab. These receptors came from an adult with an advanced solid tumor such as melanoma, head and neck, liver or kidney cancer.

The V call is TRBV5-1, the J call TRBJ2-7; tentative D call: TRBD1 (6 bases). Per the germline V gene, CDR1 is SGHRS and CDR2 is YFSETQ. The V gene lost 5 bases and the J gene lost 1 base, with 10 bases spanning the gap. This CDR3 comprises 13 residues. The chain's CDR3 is CASSFTGSYEQYF. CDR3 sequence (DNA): TGCGCCAGCAGTTTTACAGGGTCCTACGAGCAGTACTTC. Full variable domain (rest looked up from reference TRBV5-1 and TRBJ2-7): KAGVTQTPRYLIKTRGQQVTLSCSPISGHRSVSWYQQTPGQGLQFLFEYFSETQRNKGNFPGRFSGRQFSNSRSEMNVSTLELGDSALYLCASSFTGSYEQYFGPGTRLTVT.

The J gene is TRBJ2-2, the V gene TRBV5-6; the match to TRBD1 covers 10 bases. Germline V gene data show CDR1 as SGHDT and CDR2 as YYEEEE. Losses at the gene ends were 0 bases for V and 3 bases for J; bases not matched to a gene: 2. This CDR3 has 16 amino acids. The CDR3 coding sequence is TGTGCCAGCAGCTTGGGTGGGACAGGGGACACCGGGGAGCTGTTTTTT. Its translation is CASSLGGTGDTGELFF.

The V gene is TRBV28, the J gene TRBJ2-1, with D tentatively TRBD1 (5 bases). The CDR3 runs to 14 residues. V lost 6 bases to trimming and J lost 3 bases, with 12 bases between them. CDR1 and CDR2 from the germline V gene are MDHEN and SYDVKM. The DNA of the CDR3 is TGTGCCAGCAGAAAGACAGTTTTCTACAATGAGCAGTTCTTC. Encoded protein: CASRKTVFYNEQFF.

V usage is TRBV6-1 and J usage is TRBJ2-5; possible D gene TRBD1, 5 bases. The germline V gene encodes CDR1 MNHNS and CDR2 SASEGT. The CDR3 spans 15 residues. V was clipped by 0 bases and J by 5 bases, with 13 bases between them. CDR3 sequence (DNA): TGTGCCAGCAGTGAAGCCAGGGCCGGTTGGGAGACCCAGTACTTC. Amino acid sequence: CASSEARAGWETQYF.

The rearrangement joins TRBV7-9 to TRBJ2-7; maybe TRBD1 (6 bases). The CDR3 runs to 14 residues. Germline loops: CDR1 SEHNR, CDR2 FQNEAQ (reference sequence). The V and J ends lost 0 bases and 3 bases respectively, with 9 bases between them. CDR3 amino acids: CASSLAGGGYEQYF. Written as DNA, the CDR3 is TGTGCCAGCAGCTTAGCAGGGGGTGGCTACGAGCAGTACTTC. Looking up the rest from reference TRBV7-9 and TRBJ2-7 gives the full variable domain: DTGVSQNPRHKITKRGQNVTFRCDPISEHNRLYWYRQTLGQGPEFLTYFQNEAQLEKSRLLSDRFSAERPKGSFSTLEIQRTEQGDSAMYLCASSLAGGGYEQYFGPGTRLTVT.

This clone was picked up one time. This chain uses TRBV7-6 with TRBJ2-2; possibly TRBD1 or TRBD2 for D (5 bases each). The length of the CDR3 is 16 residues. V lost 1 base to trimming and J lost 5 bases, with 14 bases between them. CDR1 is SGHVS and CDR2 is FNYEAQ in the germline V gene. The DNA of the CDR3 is TGTGCCAGCAGCTTAGGGGCCCCCGAGGGGACCGGGGAGCTGTTTTTT. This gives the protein CASSLGAPEGTGELFF.

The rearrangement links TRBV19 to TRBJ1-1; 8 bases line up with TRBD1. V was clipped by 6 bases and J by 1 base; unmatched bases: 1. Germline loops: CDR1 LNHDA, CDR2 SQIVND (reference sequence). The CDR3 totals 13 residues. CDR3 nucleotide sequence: TGTGCCAGTAGCGACAGGGGGAACACTGAAGCTTTCTTT. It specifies CASSDRGNTEAFF.

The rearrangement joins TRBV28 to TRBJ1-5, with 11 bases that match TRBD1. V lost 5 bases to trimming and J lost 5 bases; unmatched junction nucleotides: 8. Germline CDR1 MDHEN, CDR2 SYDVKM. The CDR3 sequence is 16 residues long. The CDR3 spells CASSVSGTGGHQPQHF. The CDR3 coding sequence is TGTGCCAGCAGTGTCTCCGGGACAGGGGGACATCAGCCCCAGCATTTT. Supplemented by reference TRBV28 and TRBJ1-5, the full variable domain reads DVKVTQSSRYLVKRTGEKVFLECVQDMDHENMFWYRQDPGLGLRLIYFSYDVKMKEKGDIPEGYSVSREKKERFSLILESASTNQTSMYLCASSVSGTGGHQPQHFGDGTRLSIL.

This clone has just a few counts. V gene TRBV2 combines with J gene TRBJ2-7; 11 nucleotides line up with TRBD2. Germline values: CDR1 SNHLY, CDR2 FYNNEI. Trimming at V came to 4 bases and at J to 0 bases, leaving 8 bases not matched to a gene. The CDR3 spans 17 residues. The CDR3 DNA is TGTGCCAGCAGTGGGGTTAGCGGGAGGGTACCCTCCTACGAGCAGTACTTC. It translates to CASSGVSGRVPSYEQYF.

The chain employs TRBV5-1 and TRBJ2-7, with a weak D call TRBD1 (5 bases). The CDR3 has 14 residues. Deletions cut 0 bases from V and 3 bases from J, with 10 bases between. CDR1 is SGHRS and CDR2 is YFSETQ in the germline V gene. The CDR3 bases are TGCGCCAGCAGCTTGGACAGGCTTTACTACGAGCAGTACTTC. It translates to CASSLDRLYYEQYF.

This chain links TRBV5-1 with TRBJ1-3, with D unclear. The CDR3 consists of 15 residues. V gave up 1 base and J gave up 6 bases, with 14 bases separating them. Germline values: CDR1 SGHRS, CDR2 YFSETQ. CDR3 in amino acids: CASSLLPDLTNTIYF. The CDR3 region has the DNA TGCGCCAGCAGCTTGCTTCCGGATCTTACAAACACCATATATTTT.

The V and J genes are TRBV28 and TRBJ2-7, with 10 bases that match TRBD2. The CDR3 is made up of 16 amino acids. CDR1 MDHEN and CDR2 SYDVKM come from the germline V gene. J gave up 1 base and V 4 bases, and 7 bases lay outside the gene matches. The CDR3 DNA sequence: TGTGCCAGCAGTTCTCTAGCGGGAGAGGGGTCCTACGAGCAGTACTTC. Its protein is CASSSLAGEGSYEQYF.

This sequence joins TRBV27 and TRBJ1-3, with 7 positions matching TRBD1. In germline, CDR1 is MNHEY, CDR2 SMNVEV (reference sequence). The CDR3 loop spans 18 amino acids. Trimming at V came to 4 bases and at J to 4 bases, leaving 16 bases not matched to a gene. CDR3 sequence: CASSSGGTPGGLGNTIYF. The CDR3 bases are TGTGCCAGCAGTTCGGGCGGGACTCCAGGGGGGCTCGGAAACACCATATATTTT.

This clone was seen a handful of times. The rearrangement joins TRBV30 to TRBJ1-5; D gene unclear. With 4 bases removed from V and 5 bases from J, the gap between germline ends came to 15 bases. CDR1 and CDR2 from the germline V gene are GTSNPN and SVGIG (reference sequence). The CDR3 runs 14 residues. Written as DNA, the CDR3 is TGTGCCTGGACTCAGGCCTTCCTTGATCAGCCCCAGCATTTT. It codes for CAWTQAFLDQPQHF.

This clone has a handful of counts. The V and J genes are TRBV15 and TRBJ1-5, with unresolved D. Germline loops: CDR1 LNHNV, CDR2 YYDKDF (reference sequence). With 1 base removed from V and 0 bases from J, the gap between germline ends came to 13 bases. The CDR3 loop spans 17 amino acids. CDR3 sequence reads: CATSRVGTADSNQPQHF. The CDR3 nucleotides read TGTGCCACCAGCAGAGTTGGCACAGCCGATAGCAATCAGCCCCAGCATTTT.

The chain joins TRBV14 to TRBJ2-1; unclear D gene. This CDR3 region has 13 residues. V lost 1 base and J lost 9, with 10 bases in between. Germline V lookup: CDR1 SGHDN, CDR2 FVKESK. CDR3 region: CASSQGLETEQFF. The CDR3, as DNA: TGTGCCAGCAGCCAAGGGCTAGAGACTGAGCAGTTCTTC.